This T cell receptor beta chain was identified in a study of blood T cell repertoires in COVID-19. As for the study in general: From T cells, B-cell-depleted T cells, or PBMCs came the material, which was cDNA or gDNA.

TCRdb's table, derived via immunoSEQ multiplex PCR, lists solely in-frame clones and lacks some. The sample lists 150,000 or so clones; approximately 90% were seen once. The V end was cut by 4 bases, the J end by 5 bases, with 21 bases between. CDR3 length: 16 amino acids. Germline-derived CDR1 and CDR2 are SGHRS and YFSETQ. The sample was PBMCs or T cells enriched from blood (not recorded which). The source is a woman between 40 and 50 years old who had been exposed to COVID-19. The chain employs TRBV5-1 and TRBJ2-5; D is possibly TRBD2 (6 bases). This CDR3 reads CASSPGLGAGRETQYF. The CDR3, as DNA: TGCGCCAGCAGCCCAGGGCTCGGTGCGGGGCGGGAGACCCAGTACTTC.